These T cell receptor beta chains were read from a single sample in a study of blood T cell repertoires in COVID-19. Data came from immunoSEQ multiplex PCR; TCRdb stores just in-frame clones and leaves some out. The data hold fewer than 90,000 clones, with about 80% observed a single time. Specimen: peripheral blood. These TCRs come from an elderly woman with acute or convalescent COVID-19. Each CDR3 is given with its conserved first and last residue. The D gene is left open where the match is weak. Clone size, where shown, is once, few, many, or a class for clones that have expanded.

d_call clone_size j_call v_call cdr3_aa cdr3_nt
TRBD2 - TRBJ2-3 TRBV5-5 CASSLLRSGGNTDTQYF TGTGCCAGCAGCTTGCTCCGCTCGGGGGGTAACACAGATACGCAGTATTTT
- - TRBJ1-2 TRBV7-2 CASSSQGGAVANYGYTF TGTGCCAGCAGCTCCCAGGGCGGGGCAGTAGCTAACTATGGCTACACCTTC
- - TRBJ1-4 TRBV10-2 CASSESAGLNEKLFF TGCGCCAGCAGTGAGTCGGCAGGGCTTAATGAAAAACTGTTTTTT
TRBD1 - TRBJ2-7 TRBV5-1 CASSPGQGTGEQYF TGCGCCAGCAGCCCGGGACAGGGGACGGGCGAGCAGTACTTC
- - TRBJ1-2 TRBV4-2 CASSQDAEVNYGYTF TGTGCCAGCAGCCAAGATGCGGAAGTTAACTATGGCTACACCTTC
TRBD2 - TRBJ2-7 TRBV18 CASTAGGDSSYEQYF TGTGCCAGCACTGCGGGGGGGGATAGCTCCTACGAGCAGTACTTC
- few TRBJ1-2 TRBV4-2 CASSQDREDGYTF TGTGCCAGCAGCCAAGATAGGGAGGATGGCTACACCTTC
- - TRBJ1-5 TRBV10-2 CASSDSRGNQPQHF TGCGCCAGCAGTGATTCCAGGGGCAATCAGCCCCAGCATTTT
- - TRBJ2-3 TRBV7-7 CASSLGYDRSTDTQYF TGTGCCAGCAGCTTAGGTTATGACAGAAGCACAGATACGCAGTATTTT
TRBD1 - TRBJ1-2 TRBV6-7 CASRPHRDRANYGYTF TGTGCCAGCAGGCCCCATCGGGACAGGGCAAACTATGGCTACACCTTC
TRBD2 - TRBJ2-6 TRBV5-1 CASSFTSGGSGANVLTF TGCGCCAGCAGCTTTACTAGCGGAGGCTCTGGGGCCAACGTCCTGACTTTC
- once TRBJ2-7 TRBV7-9 CASSFRDTVGHEQYF TGTGCCAGCAGCTTCCGGGACACCGTCGGCCACGAGCAGTACTTC
- once TRBJ1-5 TRBV3-1/TRBV3-2 CASSQSDRFNQPQHF TGTGCCAGCAGCCAATCAGACAGGTTCAATCAGCCCCAGCATTTT
- - TRBJ2-7 TRBV6-5 CASSQSYEQYF TGTGCCAGCAGTCAGTCCTACGAGCAGTACTTC
- - TRBJ2-3 TRBV24-1 CATSDSVTDTQYF TGTGCCACCAGTGACTCTGTCACAGATACGCAGTATTTT
- - TRBJ1-1 TRBV5-1 CASSPIQGFEAFF TGCGCCAGCAGCCCTATACAGGGATTTGAAGCTTTCTTT
- - TRBJ2-4 TRBV7-9 CASSRRNPGGADIQYF TGTGCCAGCAGCCGACGTAACCCCGGCGGGGCTGACATTCAGTACTTC
TRBD2 - TRBJ2-1 TRBV11-2 CASSRGGLAREQFF TGTGCCAGCAGCCGCGGGGGGCTAGCGAGGGAGCAGTTCTTC
- - TRBJ2-7 TRBV29-1 CSARDRSASYEQYF TGCAGCGCTCGCGACAGGTCCGCCTCCTACGAGCAGTACTTC
TRBD1 - TRBJ1-1 TRBV29-1 CSSTTGDTEAFF TGCAGCTCTACGACAGGGGACACTGAAGCTTTCTTT
- - TRBJ1-2 TRBV30 CAWNPGTNGYTF TGTGCCTGGAATCCCGGGACAAATGGCTACACCTTC
- - TRBJ1-4 TRBV10-3 CAISDTSEKLFF TGTGCCATCAGTGACACAAGTGAAAAACTGTTTTTT
- - TRBJ1-1 TRBV7-2 CASSSGQANTEAFF TGTGCCAGCAGCTCAGGCCAGGCGAACACTGAAGCTTTCTTT
TRBD1 once TRBJ1-2 TRBV2 CASIRGQDGYTF TGTGCCAGCATTAGGGGGCAAGATGGCTACACCTTC
- few TRBJ2-1 TRBV4-1 CASSPGLSNEQFF TGCGCCAGCAGCCCTGGACTATCCAATGAGCAGTTCTTC
- - TRBJ1-1 TRBV6-5 CASSRQGMNTEAFF TGTGCCAGCAGTCGCCAGGGCATGAACACTGAAGCTTTCTTT
TRBD1 - TRBJ1-3 TRBV5-1 CASSLGGTANSGNTIYF TGCGCCAGCAGCTTAGGCGGGACAGCCAACTCTGGAAACACCATATATTTT
- few TRBJ1-1 TRBV5-6 CASSLRWNTEAFF TGTGCCAGCAGCTTGCGGTGGAACACTGAAGCTTTCTTT
- - TRBJ1-2 TRBV19 CASSKQTNYGYTF TGTGCCAGTAGTAAACAGACTAACTATGGCTACACCTTC
- - TRBJ2-1 TRBV25-1 CASSAGGGGNEQFF TGTGCCAGCAGTGCAGGGGGCGGGGGCAATGAGCAGTTCTTC
- - TRBJ2-5 TRBV5-1 CASSFPGVQETQYF TGCGCCAGCAGCTTCCCAGGTGTCCAAGAGACCCAGTACTTC
- - TRBJ2-2 TRBV7-2 CASSLSQGGTGELFF TGTGCCAGCAGCTTAAGTCAGGGCGGCACCGGGGAGCTGTTTTTT
- - TRBJ2-2 TRBV2 CASSWGVGELFF TGTGCCAGCAGTTGGGGAGTCGGGGAGCTGTTTTTT
- - TRBJ2-3 TRBV5-1 CASSFVSVADTQYF TGCGCCAGCAGCTTTGTTAGCGTCGCAGATACGCAGTATTTT
- - TRBJ1-6 TRBV6-5 CASSYQIQGGNSPLHF TGTGCCAGCAGTTACCAAATACAGGGTGGGAATTCACCCCTCCACTTT
- few TRBJ2-2 TRBV6-5 CASSFSFSNTGELFF TGTGCCAGCAGTTTTAGCTTTTCGAACACCGGGGAGCTGTTTTTT
TRBD1 - TRBJ2-7 TRBV18 CASSPKQGALQQYF TGTGCCAGCTCACCTAAACAGGGGGCGCTTCAGCAGTACTTC
- few TRBJ1-2 TRBV7-2 CASSFLQGDYGYTF TGTGCCAGCAGCTTTTTGCAGGGCGACTATGGCTACACCTTC
- - TRBJ1-2 TRBV27 CASSPDFFYGYTF TGTGCCAGCAGCCCGGACTTTTTCTATGGCTACACCTTC
TRBD1 - TRBJ2-2 TRBV5-1 CASSSVISGGANTGELFF TGCGCCAGCAGCTCCGTTATTTCAGGGGGCGCGAACACCGGGGAGCTGTTTTTT
- - TRBJ2-7 TRBV3-1/TRBV3-2 CASSQGSSYYEQYF TGTGCCAGCAGCCAGGGCTCCTCCTACTACGAGCAGTACTTC
TRBD1 - TRBJ1-2 TRBV5-4 CASSFSRGSYYGYTF TGTGCCAGCAGCTTTTCCAGGGGGAGTTATTATGGCTACACCTTC
TRBD1 - TRBJ2-2 TRBV19 CASRGQGARTGELFF TGTGCCAGTAGAGGACAGGGGGCACGGACCGGGGAGCTGTTTTTT
- - TRBJ2-4 TRBV6-6 CASSPRDIQYF TGTGCCAGCAGTCCGCGGGACATTCAGTACTTC
TRBD2 - TRBJ2-1 TRBV2 CASSELGSGRLNEQFF TGTGCCAGCAGTGAATTAGGTAGCGGGAGGTTAAATGAGCAGTTCTTC
- - TRBJ1-5 TRBV9 CASSSSGLGQPQHF TGTGCCAGCAGCTCATCGGGGTTGGGTCAGCCCCAGCATTTT
- - TRBJ1-5 TRBV29-1 CSVVDSYSNQPQHF TGCAGCGTTGTGGACAGTTATAGCAATCAGCCCCAGCATTTT
TRBD1 once TRBJ1-3 TRBV5-4 CASSLRQGSGNTIYF TGTGCCAGCAGCTTGAGACAGGGTAGTGGAAACACCATATATTTT
TRBD1 - TRBJ2-5 TRBV12-3/TRBV12-4 CASRDREETQYF TGTGCCTCACGGGACAGGGAAGAGACCCAGTACTTC